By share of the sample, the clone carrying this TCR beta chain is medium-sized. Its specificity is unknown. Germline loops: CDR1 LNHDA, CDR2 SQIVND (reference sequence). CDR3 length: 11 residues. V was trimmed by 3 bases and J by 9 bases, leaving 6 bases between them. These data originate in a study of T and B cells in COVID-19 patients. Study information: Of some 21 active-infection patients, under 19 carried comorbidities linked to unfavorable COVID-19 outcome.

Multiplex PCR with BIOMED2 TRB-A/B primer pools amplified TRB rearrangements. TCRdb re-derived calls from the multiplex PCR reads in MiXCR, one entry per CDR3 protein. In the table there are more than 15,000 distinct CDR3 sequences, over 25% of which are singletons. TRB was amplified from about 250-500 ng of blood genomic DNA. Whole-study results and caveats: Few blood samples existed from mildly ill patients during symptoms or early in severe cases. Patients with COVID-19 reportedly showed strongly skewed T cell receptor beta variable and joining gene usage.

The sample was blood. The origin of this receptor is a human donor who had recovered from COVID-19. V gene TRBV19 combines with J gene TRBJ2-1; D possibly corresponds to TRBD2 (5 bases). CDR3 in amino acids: CASSIEGEQFF. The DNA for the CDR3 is TGTGCCAGTAGTATTGAGGGTGAGCAGTTCTTC.